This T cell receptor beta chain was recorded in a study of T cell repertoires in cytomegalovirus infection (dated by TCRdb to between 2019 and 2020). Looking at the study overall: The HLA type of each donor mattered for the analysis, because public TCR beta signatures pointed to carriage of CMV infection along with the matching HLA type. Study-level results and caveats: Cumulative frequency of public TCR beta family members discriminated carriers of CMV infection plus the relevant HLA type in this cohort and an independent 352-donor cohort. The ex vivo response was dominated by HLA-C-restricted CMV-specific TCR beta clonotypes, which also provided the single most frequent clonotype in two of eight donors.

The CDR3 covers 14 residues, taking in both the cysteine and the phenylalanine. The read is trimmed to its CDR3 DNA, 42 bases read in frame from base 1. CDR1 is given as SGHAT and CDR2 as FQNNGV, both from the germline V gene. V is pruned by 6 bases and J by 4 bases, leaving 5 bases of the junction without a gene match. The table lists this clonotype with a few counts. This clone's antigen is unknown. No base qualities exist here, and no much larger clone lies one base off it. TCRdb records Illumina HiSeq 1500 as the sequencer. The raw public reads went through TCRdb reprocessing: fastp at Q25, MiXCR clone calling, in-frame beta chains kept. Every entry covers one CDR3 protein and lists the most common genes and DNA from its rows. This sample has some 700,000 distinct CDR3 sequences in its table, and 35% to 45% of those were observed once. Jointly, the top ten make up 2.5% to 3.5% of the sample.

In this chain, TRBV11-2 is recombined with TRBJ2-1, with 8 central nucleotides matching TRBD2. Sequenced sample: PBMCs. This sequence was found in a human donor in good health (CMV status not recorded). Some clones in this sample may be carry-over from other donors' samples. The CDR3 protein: CASSSASGYNEQFF. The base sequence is TGTGCCAGCAGTTCGGCTAGCGGGTACAATGAGCAGTTCTTC.